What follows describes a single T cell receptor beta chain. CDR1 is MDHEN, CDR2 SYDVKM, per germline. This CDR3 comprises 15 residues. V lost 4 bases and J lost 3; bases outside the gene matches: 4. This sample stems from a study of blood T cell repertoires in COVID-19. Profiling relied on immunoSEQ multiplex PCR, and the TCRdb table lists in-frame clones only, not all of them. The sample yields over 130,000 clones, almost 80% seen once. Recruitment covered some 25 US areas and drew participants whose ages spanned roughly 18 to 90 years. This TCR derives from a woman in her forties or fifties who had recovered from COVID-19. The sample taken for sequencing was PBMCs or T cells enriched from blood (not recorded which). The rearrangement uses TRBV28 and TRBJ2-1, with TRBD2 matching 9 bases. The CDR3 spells CASSSSGALYNEQFF. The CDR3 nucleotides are TGTGCCAGCAGTTCTAGCGGGGCACTCTACAATGAGCAGTTCTTC.